These 21 T cell receptor beta chains were all obtained from the same sample, sequenced in a study of identical twins (TCRdb year 2016). Library construction relied on 5' RACE. Sequencing relied on an Illumina HiSeq 2000. TCRdb applied fastp at Q25 and MiXCR to the public reads, then kept only in-frame beta chains. One record per CDR3 amino acid sequence lists the most common genes and DNA. The sample includes roughly 720,000 distinct CDR3 sequences, with roughly 18% observed a single time. Clones ranked in the top ten supply roughly 14% of the sample. This same sample was also taken into another study, of T cells expressing NK-cell markers.

Sequenced: PBMCs. The receptor source for this set is a young woman in good health.

The chain recombines TRBV6-5 with TRBJ2-1; D gene ambiguous. Looked up from germline, CDR1 is MNHEY and CDR2 is SVGAGI. The CDR3 contains 13 residues. The V gene lost 2 bases and the J gene lost 4 bases, with 6 bases spanning the gap. The CDR3 here is CASSYDLYNEQFF. Here the CDR3 DNA reads TGTGCCAGCAGTTACGATCTGTACAATGAGCAGTTCTTC.

The genes are TRBV29-1 and TRBJ2-5, with D perhaps matching TRBD2 (5 bases). From germline, CDR1 is SQVTM and CDR2 ANQGSEA. V lost 6 bases and J 7 bases, leaving 9 bases between the germline ends. The CDR3 sequence is 10 residues long. The CDR3 region has the DNA TGCAGCGTGGCAGAGGGGACCCAGTACTTC. Translation: CSVAEGTQYF.

This chain connects TRBV6-5 to TRBJ2-3, with 13 bases matching TRBD2. V was pared by 4 bases and J by 6 bases, with 10 bases of the junction left unmatched. The germline CDR1 and CDR2 sequences are MNHEY and SVGAGI. This CDR3 has 17 amino acids. In nucleotides, the CDR3 is TGTGCCAGCAGTTTCCACCTTGGACTAGCGGGAGCGGATACGCAGTATTTT. Translated: CASSFHLGLAGADTQYF.

This clonotype was observed a handful of times. J is TRBJ2-7 and V is TRBV9, with unresolved D. Looked up from germline, CDR1 is SGDLS and CDR2 is YYNGEE. The germline V and J ends were trimmed by 0 bases and 1 base, with 8 bases remaining between them. There are 14 residues in the CDR3. CDR3 sequence reads: CASSVDGVSYEQYF. For the CDR3, the DNA is TGTGCCAGCAGCGTAGATGGAGTTTCCTACGAGCAGTACTTC.

This clonotype was counted between two and nine times. This sequence joins TRBV6-2 or TRBV6-3 and TRBJ2-1; TRBD2 matches 10 bases. V trimming: 0 bases; J trimming: 4 bases; junction bases outside the gene matches: 6. Looked up from germline, CDR1 is MNHEY and CDR2 is SVGEGT. CDR3 length equals 17 residues. This chain's CDR3 is CASSYSTAGGGYNEQFF. As DNA, the CDR3 is TGTGCCAGCAGTTACTCGACAGCGGGAGGGGGATACAATGAGCAGTTCTTC.

The V and J genes are TRBV20-1 and TRBJ2-7; 9 bases are a match to TRBD1. The CDR3 extends over 14 amino acids. With V trimmed by 4 bases and J by 6 bases, 10 bases remained unmatched. Looked up from germline, CDR1 is DFQATT and CDR2 is SNEGSKA (reference sequence). The CDR3 loop reads CSATGGDRVFEQYF. The CDR3 DNA reads as TGCAGTGCTACCGGTGGGGACAGGGTCTTCGAGCAGTACTTC.

The chain employs TRBV4-3 and TRBJ2-1; D not resolved. CDR1 and CDR2 from the germline V gene are LGHNA and YSLEER. This CDR3 is 15 amino acids long. Trimming left V 1 base short and J 5 bases short, with 12 bases between. The CDR3 loop reads CASSQVNGLHNEQFF. The CDR3 DNA is TGCGCCAGCAGCCAAGTTAACGGGCTCCACAATGAGCAGTTCTTC.

This clonotype appeared a single time. The chain is built from TRBV9 and TRBJ1-2; D might be TRBD1 (5 bases). Germline V gene data show CDR1 as SGDLS and CDR2 as YYNGEE. The CDR3 totals 15 residues. Trimming stripped 4 bases from V and 2 bases from J, with 15 bases between. The CDR3: CASSPAGGGNYGYTF. The CDR3 DNA sequence: TGTGCCAGCAGCCCGGCGGGGGGAGGAAACTATGGCTACACCTTC. Supplemented by reference TRBV9 and TRBJ1-2, the full variable domain reads DSGVTQTPKHLITATGQRVTLRCSPRSGDLSVYWYQQSLDQGLQFLIQYYNGEERAKGNILERFSAQQFPDLHSELNLSSLELGDSALYFCASSPAGGGNYGYTFGSGTRLTVV.

At least ten counts were recorded for this clonotype. The chain uses TRBV20-1 and TRBJ2-1; 7 bases line up with TRBD2. CDR1 DFQATT and CDR2 SNEGSKA come from the germline V gene (reference sequence). The V gene end was trimmed by 0 bases and the J gene end by 5 bases; junction bases not matched to a gene: 4. This CDR3 is built from 14 residues. The CDR3, as DNA: TGCAGTGCTAGAGACGGGAGGTTCGACAATGAGCAGTTCTTC. It codes for CSARDGRFDNEQFF.

The CDR3 DNA is TGTGCCATCAGTCTCCACAGGGGGACTAGCCAAGAGACCCAGTACTTC. This sequence encodes CAISLHRGTSQETQYF. The genes are TRBV10-3 and TRBJ2-5; D is tentatively TRBD1 or TRBD2 (8 bases each). V shed 5 bases and J shed 1 base, with 17 bases lying between them. Germline CDR1 is ENHRY and CDR2 is SYGVKD. The CDR3 sequence is 16 residues long.

The V and J genes are TRBV7-2 and TRBJ1-5, with 8 nucleotides matching TRBD1. The ends lost 4 bases at V and 4 bases at J; junction bases unmatched: 0. There are 13 residues in the CDR3. From germline, CDR1 is SGHTA and CDR2 FQGNSA. CDR3 DNA sequence: TGTGCCAGCAGCTGGGACAGGAATCAGCCCCAGCATTTT. Encoded protein: CASSWDRNQPQHF.

The V call is TRBV9, the J call TRBJ2-3, with 14 bases fitting TRBD2. V gave up 4 bases and J gave up 0 bases; unmatched junction bases: 10. CDR1 is SGDLS and CDR2 is YYNGEE in the germline V gene. CDR3 length equals 19 residues. For the CDR3, the DNA is TGTGCCAGCAGCCCCGGACTAGCGGGAGGCCTTACGAGCACAGATACGCAGTATTTT. The encoded protein is CASSPGLAGGLTSTDTQYF.

The genes are TRBV7-2 and TRBJ2-4; 7 bases fit TRBD1. This CDR3 is 14 amino acids long. Germline V CDR1 and CDR2: SGHTA, FQGNSA. V dropped 5 bases and J dropped 8; count of bases not matched to a gene: 9. The CDR3 coding sequence is TGTGCCAGCAGCCCTCGTATAGGGGGCGACATTCAGTACTTC. Translated, it gives CASSPRIGGDIQYF.

CDR3 loop: CASSSHRDRAYEQYF. The CDR3 DNA sequence: TGTGCCAGCAGCTCACACCGGGACAGGGCCTACGAGCAGTACTTC. The chain combines TRBV7-9 with TRBJ2-7, with TRBD1 matching 9 bases. Looked up from germline, CDR1 is SEHNR and CDR2 is FQNEAQ (reference sequence). The V and J ends lost 4 bases and 2 bases, in that order; junction bases with no gene match: 6. This CDR3 is built from 15 residues.

This clonotype was found a few times. The chain employs TRBV29-1 and TRBJ1-3; TRBD1 aligns across 7 bases. V shed 4 bases, J shed 5 bases, and the junction held 5 bases outside the gene matches. Germline V gene lookup returns CDR1 SQVTM and CDR2 ANQGSEA. The CDR3 extends over 13 amino acids. This CDR3 is CSVGQGNRNTIYF. The CDR3 DNA is TGCAGCGTTGGACAGGGTAACAGAAACACCATATATTTT.

This clonotype showed up just a few times. The CDR3 here is CSARRAGGEDTQYF. The CDR3 bases are TGCAGTGCTAGACGCGCTGGGGGGGAAGATACGCAGTATTTT. The V gene is TRBV20-1, the J gene TRBJ2-3, with 7 positions matching TRBD2. From germline, CDR1 is DFQATT and CDR2 SNEGSKA (reference sequence). V lost 2 bases and J lost 5; bases outside the gene matches: 7. This CDR3 is 14 amino acids long.

This clonotype was seen repeatedly, ten times or more. The chain links TRBV5-1 to TRBJ2-1; 8 bases map to TRBD2. Germline trimming cut 2 bases from V and 7 bases from J; bases unmatched to any gene: 14. The CDR3 is made up of 17 amino acids. Looked up from germline, CDR1 is SGHRS and CDR2 is YFSETQ. DNA for the CDR3: TGCGCCAGCAGCTTACAGACCCGCGGGGGGAAGGAAAATGAGCAGTTCTTC. Its translation is CASSLQTRGGKENEQFF.

The chain links TRBV5-1 to TRBJ1-1; D ambiguous. This CDR3 contains 13 residues. Trimming pared 0 bases from V and 7 bases from J, leaving 10 bases between. CDR1 and CDR2 (germline): SGHRS, YFSETQ. Here the CDR3 reads CASSLGPDIEAFF. The CDR3 bases are TGCGCCAGCAGCTTGGGGCCCGACATTGAAGCTTTCTTT.

This clonotype came up a few times. This chain uses TRBV7-2 with TRBJ2-7; D call uncertain. V was trimmed by 2 bases and J by 3 bases, leaving 11 bases between them. The CDR3 loop spans 14 amino acids. CDR1 is SGHTA, CDR2 FQGNSA, per germline. CDR3 coding DNA: TGTGCCAGCAGCTTAAAAGGGTTGGGCTACGAGCAGTACTTC. The encoded protein is CASSLKGLGYEQYF.

The chain carries TRBV21-1 and TRBJ2-1. TRBV21-1 counts as a pseudogene. The CDR3 runs to 15 residues. This CDR3 is CASSKRETDYNEQFF. The CDR3 nucleotides read TGTGCCAGCAGTAAGCGGGAGACCGACTACAATGAGCAGTTCTTC.

The chain joins TRBV6-2 or TRBV6-3 to TRBJ2-5; TRBD2 aligns across 10 bases. The CDR3 loop spans 16 amino acids. The germline V gene has CDR1 MNHEY and CDR2 SVGEGT. J was trimmed by 3 bases and V by 0 bases; bases with no gene match: 4. The CDR3 protein is CASSYSISGGKETQYF. The CDR3 nucleotides are TGTGCCAGCAGTTACTCAATTAGCGGGGGGAAAGAGACCCAGTACTTC.